One and the same sample provided the 29 T cell receptor beta chains below, sequenced in a study of graft-versus-host responses after intestinal transplantation. Sequencing used immunoSEQ multiplex PCR; TCRdb keeps in-frame clones, though not all of them. The sample carries about 59,000 clones, around 93% recorded once. These receptors lack a known antigen. The sequences come from unstimulated CD4+ T cells sorted from spleen or lymph node cells, collected before transplant. All receptors come from a human donor who was the organ donor for an intestinal transplant.

V is TRBV18 and J is TRBJ2-3; TRBD2 matches at 10 bases. The CDR3 sequence is 16 residues long. Germline V gene lookup returns CDR1 KGHSH and CDR2 LQKENI. J lost 2 bases, V lost 3 bases, and 5 bases had no gene match. The CDR3 protein is CASSPAGTSATDTQYF. For the CDR3, the DNA is TGTGCCAGCTCACCTGCGGGGACTAGCGCCACAGATACGCAGTATTTT. Full variable domain (missing parts from reference TRBV18 and TRBJ2-3): NAGVMQNPRHLVRRRGQEARLRCSPMKGHSHVYWYRQLPEEGLKFMVYLQKENIIDESGMPKERFSAEFPKEGPSILRIQQVVRGDSAAYFCASSPAGTSATDTQYFGPGTRLTVL.

This chain links TRBV5-1 with TRBJ1-1; the D gene is possibly TRBD1 (5 bases). Germline assignment: CDR1 SGHRS and CDR2 YFSETQ. The CDR3 loop spans 12 amino acids. Trimming took 3 bases from V and 4 from J, leaving 7 bases between them. CDR3 sequence: CASSWGGTEAFF. DNA of the CDR3: TGCGCCAGCAGCTGGGGGGGCACTGAAGCTTTCTTT.

The chain couples TRBV7-9 to TRBJ1-5; maybe TRBD1 (5 bases). V lost 3 bases, J lost 1 base, and 7 bases lay in between. CDR1 and CDR2 (germline): SEHNR, FQNEAQ (reference sequence). The CDR3 sequence is 14 residues long. CDR3 protein: CASSLQGSNQPQHF. The CDR3 nucleotides read TGTGCCAGCAGCTTGCAGGGAAGCAATCAGCCCCAGCATTTT. The variable domain in full, completed from reference TRBV7-9 and TRBJ1-5, reads DTGVSQNPRHKITKRGQNVTFRCDPISEHNRLYWYRQTLGQGPEFLTYFQNEAQLEKSRLLSDRFSAERPKGSFSTLEIQRTEQGDSAMYLCASSLQGSNQPQHFGDGTRLSIL.

This sequence joins TRBV5-1 and TRBJ2-1, with 13 bases aligning to TRBD2. Germline CDR1 and CDR2: SGHRS and YFSETQ. This CDR3 contains 15 residues. The V segment lost 4 bases and the J segment 6 bases; nucleotides outside the gene matches: 4. The CDR3 here is CASSAGTSGANEQFF. The CDR3 DNA reads as TGCGCCAGCAGCGCCGGGACTAGCGGGGCCAATGAGCAGTTCTTC. Together with reference TRBV5-1 and TRBJ2-1, the CDR3 gives the full variable domain: KAGVTQTPRYLIKTRGQQVTLSCSPISGHRSVSWYQQTPGQGLQFLFEYFSETQRNKGNFPGRFSGRQFSNSRSEMNVSTLELGDSALYLCASSAGTSGANEQFFGPGTRLTVL.

The V and J genes are TRBV30 and TRBJ1-4; D ambiguous. Trimming took off 0 bases at V and 0 bases at J, with 5 bases between the two ends. Germline V lookup: CDR1 GTSNPN, CDR2 SVGIG (reference sequence). The CDR3 is made up of 14 amino acids. In DNA, the CDR3 is TGTGCCTGGAGTGTGAGGTCAACTAATGAAAAACTGTTTTTT. This translates into CAWSVRSTNEKLFF. The full variable domain, its missing parts supplied by reference TRBV30 and TRBJ1-4, is SQTIHQWPATLVQPVGSPLSLECTVEGTSNPNLYWYRQAAGRGLQLLFYSVGIGQISSEVPQNLSASRPQDRQFILSSKKLLLSDSGFYLCAWSVRSTNEKLFFGSGTQLSVL.

Note on this clone: At one of its ends the junction is not consistent with the germline gene, which may arise from a read error. The chain joins TRBV7-2 to TRBJ1-3; possibly TRBD1 for D (6 bases). CDR1 and CDR2 from the germline V gene are SGHTA and FQGNSA. This CDR3 has 13 residues. The CDR3 DNA sequence: TGTGTCAGCAGCCGAGACAGGGGAAACACCATATATTTT. Translated, it gives CVSSRDRGNTIYF. Based on the CDR3 plus reference TRBV7-2 and TRBJ1-3, the full variable domain is GAGVSQSPSNKVTEKGKDVELRCDPISGHTALYWYRQSLGQGLEFLIYFQGNSAPDKSGLPSDRFSAERTGGSVSTLTIQRTQQEDSAVYLCVSSRDRGNTIYFGEGSWLTVV.

As concerns this clone: The same CDR3 also results from other DNA sequences found in this sample. The chain employs TRBV6-1 and TRBJ1-4; D possibly corresponds to TRBD1 (5 bases). The CDR3 has 16 amino acids. Looked up from germline, CDR1 is MNHNS and CDR2 is SASEGT. Between the trimmed V and J ends, which lost 3 bases and 7 bases, there was a span of 18 bases. The CDR3 reads CASSEGRGGRLEKLFF. In DNA form, the CDR3 reads TGTGCCAGCAGTGAGGGGCGGGGGGGTAGACTTGAAAAACTGTTTTTT.

This sequence joins TRBV6-5 and TRBJ1-4; the D gene is possibly TRBD1 (6 bases). Germline CDR1 and CDR2: MNHEY and SVGAGI. V lost 5 bases and J 4 bases, leaving 14 bases between the germline ends. This CDR3 has 15 residues. In DNA, the CDR3 is TGTGCCAGCAGTATCTCGACAGGACGTAATGAAAAACTGTTTTTT. Residues: CASSISTGRNEKLFF.

This chain uses TRBV9 with TRBJ2-1; TRBD2 aligns across 9 bases. V trimming: 2 bases; J trimming: 6 bases; junction bases outside the gene matches: 6. Germline V gene sequence: CDR1 SGDLS, CDR2 YYNGEE. The CDR3 totals 15 residues. The CDR3 sequence: CASSVRLAGSNEQFF. CDR3 coding DNA: TGTGCCAGCAGCGTTAGGCTAGCGGGGAGCAATGAGCAGTTCTTC. Filled out from reference TRBV9 and TRBJ2-1, the complete variable domain reads DSGVTQTPKHLITATGQRVTLRCSPRSGDLSVYWYQQSLDQGLQFLIQYYNGEERAKGNILERFSAQQFPDLHSELNLSSLELGDSALYFCASSVRLAGSNEQFFGPGTRLTVL.

V is TRBV7-2 and J is TRBJ2-2, with 12 bases aligning to TRBD2. The CDR3 extends over 16 amino acids. Losses at the gene ends were 5 bases for V and 4 bases for J; bases not matched to a gene: 5. Germline lookup yields CDR1 SGHTA and CDR2 FQGNSA. CDR3 nucleotides: TGTGCCAGCAGCCAGGGACTAGCGGGCTTCACCGGGGAGCTGTTTTTT. Encoded protein: CASSQGLAGFTGELFF.

The chain couples TRBV21-1 to TRBJ1-1. TRBV21-1 is a documented pseudogene. This CDR3 has 14 residues. CDR3: CASTPLHPFGRAFF. The CDR3 coding sequence is TGTGCCAGCACCCCTCTCCACCCTTTCGGGAGGGCTTTCTTT.

The rearrangement uses TRBV6-5 and TRBJ1-1, with D possibly being TRBD1 (5 bases). The CDR3 spans 14 residues. V dropped 6 bases and J dropped 3 bases, with 14 bases sitting between them. The germline CDR1 and CDR2 sequences are MNHEY and SVGAGI. In DNA form, the CDR3 reads TGTGCCAGCAGCCCGACAGTCCTTGACACTGAAGCTTTCTTT. Its translation is CASSPTVLDTEAFF.

The rearrangement joins TRBV10-3 to TRBJ2-1, with 8 bases matching TRBD1. With V trimmed by 2 bases and J by 9 bases, 6 bases remained unmatched. Per the germline V gene, CDR1 is ENHRY and CDR2 is SYGVKD. This CDR3 is built from 14 residues. DNA for the CDR3: TGTGCCATCAGTGAGAACGGGCAGGGGGCTGAGCAGTTCTTC. Its translation: CAISENGQGAEQFF.

This clone appeared once. The chain links TRBV6-5 to TRBJ2-7; TRBD1 aligns across 8 bases. This CDR3 comprises 15 residues. Trimming took 6 bases from V and 6 from J; bases not matched to a gene: 13. The V gene's germline CDR1 is MNHEY and CDR2 SVGAGI. In DNA form, the CDR3 reads TGTGCCAGCAGCCGATCAGGGGGCGGGAATGTCGAGCAGTACTTC. Encoded protein: CASSRSGGGNVEQYF.

In its sample, this clone was seen once. The rearrangement links TRBV2 to TRBJ2-3; 7 bases fit TRBD2. This CDR3 has 13 residues. CDR1 and CDR2 (germline): SNHLY, FYNNEI. J was trimmed by 5 bases and V by 4 bases; bases with no gene match: 3. The CDR3 DNA is TGTGCCAGCAGTGGGACTAGAGGAGATACGCAGTATTTT. Translating gives CASSGTRGDTQYF.

The chain links TRBV2 to TRBJ1-2, with a tentative D call TRBD1 (5 bases). CDR1 is SNHLY, CDR2 FYNNEI, per germline. The CDR3 runs to 12 residues. V dropped 6 bases and J dropped 1 base, with 6 bases sitting between them. The CDR3 sequence: CASRDNNYGYTF. CDR3 nucleotides: TGTGCCAGCAGGGACAATAACTATGGCTACACCTTC.

This chain joins TRBV29-1 and TRBJ2-3; 9 bases fit TRBD1. The CDR3 extends over 13 amino acids. CDR1 and CDR2 from the germline V gene are SQVTM and ANQGSEA. The trim removed 7 bases at V and 1 base at J, leaving 3 bases unmatched. As DNA, the CDR3 is TGCAGCGCCCGGACAGGGGGCACAGATACGCAGTATTTT. It yields the protein CSARTGGTDTQYF.

V and J are TRBV21-1 and TRBJ2-7; TRBD2 reflects the table's D call only, with no check against the DNA. TRBV21-1 is noted as a pseudogene. CDR3 length: 19 amino acids. The DNA for the CDR3 is TGTGCCAGCAGCAAAGAGGGGTGCGGGAGCGGGGGAGAAAGGGGCGAGCAGTACTTC. The encoded protein is CASSKEGCGSGGERGEQYF.

The chain recombines TRBV7-2 with TRBJ2-7; the D is unclear. Germline CDR1 reads SGHTA; CDR2 reads FQGNSA. The CDR3 totals 13 residues. Trimming took 4 bases from V and 2 from J, leaving 9 bases between them. Here the CDR3 DNA reads TGTGCCAGCAGCTGGAGTAAGACCTACGAGCAGTACTTC. Protein sequence: CASSWSKTYEQYF.

The CDR3 coding sequence is TGTGCCAGCAGCTTAGGGGGGGGATACTCGACAGATACGCAGTATTTT. It translates to CASSLGGGYSTDTQYF. V gene TRBV7-2 combines with J gene TRBJ2-3; 7 bases are a match to TRBD2. This CDR3 spans 16 amino acids. Germline assignment: CDR1 SGHTA and CDR2 FQGNSA. Trimming took 1 base from V and 3 from J; bases not matched to a gene: 7. The full variable domain, with the rest looked up from reference TRBV7-2 and TRBJ2-3, is GAGVSQSPSNKVTEKGKDVELRCDPISGHTALYWYRQSLGQGLEFLIYFQGNSAPDKSGLPSDRFSAERTGGSVSTLTIQRTQQEDSAVYLCASSLGGGYSTDTQYFGPGTRLTVL.

The V call is TRBV29-1, the J call TRBJ2-3; 11 bases line up with TRBD2. J gave up 5 bases and V 2 bases, and 3 bases lay outside the gene matches. Germline CDR1 and CDR2: SQVTM and ANQGSEA. The CDR3 covers 14 residues. The CDR3 bases are TGCAGCGTTGAACGCCTAGCGGGGGGAGATACGCAGTATTTT. This translates into CSVERLAGGDTQYF.

The CDR3 region has the DNA TGTGCCAGCAGCTTAGTCCAGGAGGGGGGCGAGCAGTACTTC. As protein: CASSLVQEGGEQYF. The chain uses TRBV7-8 and TRBJ2-5; D may be TRBD1 or TRBD2 (6 bases each). TRBJ2-7 explains the end of the DNA better; the J call may be wrong. Germline lookup yields CDR1 SGHVS and CDR2 FQNEAQ. There are 14 residues in the CDR3.

The genes are TRBV19 and TRBJ2-3; 12 bases are a match to TRBD2. The trim removed 5 bases at V and 2 bases at J, leaving 2 bases unmatched. Germline lookup yields CDR1 LNHDA and CDR2 SQIVND (reference sequence). The CDR3 is 15 residues long. CDR3 residues: CASSWTSGDTDTQYF. The CDR3 DNA is TGTGCCAGTAGTTGGACTAGCGGGGACACAGATACGCAGTATTTT.

The chain carries TRBV7-8 and TRBJ2-4, with 11 positions matching TRBD2. The CDR3 runs 18 residues. Germline assignment: CDR1 SGHVS and CDR2 FQNEAQ. V was pared by 1 base and J by 0 bases, with 5 bases of the junction left unmatched. CDR3 residues: CASSLGTSGQLAKNIQYF. CDR3 coding DNA: TGTGCCAGCAGCTTAGGGACTAGCGGGCAGCTAGCCAAAAACATTCAGTACTTC.

Comments on this clone: The same CDR3 can be traced to other DNA sequences in this sample. The chain links TRBV18 to TRBJ1-3; D gene uncertain. CDR1 and CDR2 from the germline V gene are KGHSH and LQKENI. This CDR3 is built from 14 residues. Trimming removed 6 bases at V and 0 bases at J, with 9 bases between. CDR3 in amino acids: CASSRPSSGNTIYF. The DNA of the CDR3 is TGTGCCAGCTCCCGCCCGAGCTCTGGAAACACCATATATTTT.

CDR3 region: CASSPLQQETQYF. The DNA of the CDR3 is TGTGCCAGCTCACCTTTACAGCAAGAGACCCAGTACTTC. V usage is TRBV18 and J usage is TRBJ2-5; D gene unclear. V was pared by 3 bases and J by 2 bases, with 7 bases between. The CDR3 is 13 amino acids. Germline lookup yields CDR1 KGHSH and CDR2 LQKENI. Filled out from reference TRBV18 and TRBJ2-5, the complete variable domain reads NAGVMQNPRHLVRRRGQEARLRCSPMKGHSHVYWYRQLPEEGLKFMVYLQKENIIDESGMPKERFSAEFPKEGPSILRIQQVVRGDSAAYFCASSPLQQETQYFGPGTRLLVL.

Worth noting for this clone: Other DNA variants within this sample encode the same CDR3. This sequence joins TRBV4-2 and TRBJ2-7; 9 nucleotides match TRBD2. V lost 0 bases, J lost 7 bases, and 13 bases stayed unmatched. Germline CDR1 reads LGHNA; CDR2 reads YNFKEQ. The CDR3 sequence is 17 residues long. The CDR3 nucleotides are TGTGCCAGCAGCCAAGATTTTACTGGCGGGGGGGCGCATGAGCAGTACTTC. Translated, it gives CASSQDFTGGGAHEQYF.

This clone has more than one count but fewer than ten. V usage is TRBV6-5 and J usage is TRBJ1-2; D perhaps matches TRBD1 (6 bases). The CDR3 is 14 amino acids. Germline CDR1 is MNHEY and CDR2 is SVGAGI. The V and J ends lost 2 bases and 2 bases respectively, with 9 bases between them. CDR3 sequence reads: CASSYNRENYGYTF. The CDR3, as DNA: TGTGCCAGCAGTTACAACAGGGAAAACTATGGCTACACCTTC.

V usage is TRBV19 and J usage is TRBJ2-7; 9 nucleotides align to TRBD1. Judging by the DNA end, TRBJ2-5 fits better; the J call may be wrong. Germline values: CDR1 LNHDA, CDR2 SQIVND (reference sequence). The CDR3 is 13 amino acids. CDR3 DNA sequence: TGTGCCAGTAGTTCGGACAGGGGAGAGACCCAGTACTTC. As protein: CASSSDRGETQYF.